In this sample, the clone carrying this TCR beta chain turned up once. The data originate from a study of blood T cell repertoires in COVID-19. Across the whole study: Spain, Italy and the United States supplied samples that represented acute and convalescent COVID-19. T cells, B-cell-depleted T cells, or PBMCs supplied cDNA or gDNA.

Authors' data handling: For nucleated cells, counts were estimated from reference gene primer amplification. Profiling relied on immunoSEQ multiplex PCR, and the TCRdb table lists in-frame clones only, not all of them. V and J calls and clone size follow that table, whereas D and trimming were derived from the DNA. Altogether 150,000 to 200,000 clones are present, 70% to 90% being singletons, with the ten largest covering roughly 8%. This CDR3 comprises 15 residues. V shed 5 bases and J 11 bases; nucleotides not matched to a gene: 14. Germline V gives CDR1 MNHEY, CDR2 SVGAGI. The chain combines TRBV6-5 with TRBJ2-3; 9 nucleotides match TRBD2. This TCR came from a man aged 55-75 years with acute or convalescent COVID-19. The sequenced sample consisted of peripheral blood. The CDR3 protein is CASSQLAGGVRRQYF. CDR3 in DNA: TGTGCCAGCAGTCAACTAGCGGGCGGGGTTCGGAGGCAGTATTTT.